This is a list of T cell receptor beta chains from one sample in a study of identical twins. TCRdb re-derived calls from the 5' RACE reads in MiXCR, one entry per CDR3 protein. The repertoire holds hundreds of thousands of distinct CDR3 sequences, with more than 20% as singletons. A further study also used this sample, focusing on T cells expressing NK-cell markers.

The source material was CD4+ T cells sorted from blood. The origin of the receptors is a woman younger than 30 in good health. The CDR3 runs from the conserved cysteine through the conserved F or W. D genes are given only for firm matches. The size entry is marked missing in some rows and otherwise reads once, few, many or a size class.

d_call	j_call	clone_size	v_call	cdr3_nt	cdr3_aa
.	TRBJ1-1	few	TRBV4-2	TGTGCCAGCAGCCGCTCAGGGGAAAGTAACACTGAAGCTTTCTTT	CASSRSGESNTEAFF
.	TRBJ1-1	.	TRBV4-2	TGTGCCAGCAGCCAACCGTCTGACCGGTACACTGAAGCTTTCTTT	CASSQPSDRYTEAFF
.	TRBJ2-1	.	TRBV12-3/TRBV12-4	TGTGCCAGCAGTTTCCGACGAGCGGACTACAATGAGCAGTTCTTC	CASSFRRADYNEQFF
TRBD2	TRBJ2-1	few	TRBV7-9	TGTGCCAGCAGCCTCCAGACACTAGCGGGTGAGCAGTTCTTC	CASSLQTLAGEQFF
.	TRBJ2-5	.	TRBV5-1	TGCGCCAGCAGCTTGGTTAGCCTGGAAGAGACCCAGTACTTC	CASSLVSLEETQYF
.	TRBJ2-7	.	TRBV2	TGTGCCAGCGCCGACGACCGAACCGCTACGCAGCAGTACTTC	CASADDRTATQQYF
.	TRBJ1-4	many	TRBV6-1	TGCGGGACGGGGCGTAATGAAAAACTGTTTTTT	CGTGRNEKLFF
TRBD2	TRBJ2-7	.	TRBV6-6	TGTGCCAGCAGTGCTAGCGGCCCCCACGAGCAGTACTTC	CASSASGPHEQYF
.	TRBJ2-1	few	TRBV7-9	TGTGCCAGCAGCCAGTACAGGGCCGACAATGAGCAGTTCTTC	CASSQYRADNEQFF
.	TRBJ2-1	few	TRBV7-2	TGTGCCAGCAGCTTAGTTGGGACTTTTCGCGATGAGCAGTTCTTC	CASSLVGTFRDEQFF
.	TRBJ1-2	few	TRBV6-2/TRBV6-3	TGTGCCAGCAGTTACGCGGAACGCTACGCCTATGGCTACACCTTC	CASSYAERYAYGYTF
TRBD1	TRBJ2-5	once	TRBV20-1	TGCAGTGCTATCCCCCCTCCGGGACAGCCGGAGACCCAGTACTTC	CSAIPPPGQPETQYF
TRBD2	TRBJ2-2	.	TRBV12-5	TGTGCTAGTGGTTTGCCCCTCGGGGGGGCATATACCGGGGAGCTGTTTTTT	CASGLPLGGAYTGELFF
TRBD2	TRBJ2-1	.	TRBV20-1	TGCAGTGCTAGTTTAGCGGGAGGGCGCGATGAGCAGTTCTTC	CSASLAGGRDEQFF
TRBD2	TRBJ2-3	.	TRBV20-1	TGCTGTGCTAGAGATTGGGGCTCTAGCGGCTCAGATACGCAGTATTTT	CCARDWGSSGSDTQYF
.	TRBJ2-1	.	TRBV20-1	TGCAGTGCTAGGGCGGGATCGAAGCAGTTCTTC	CSARAGSKQFF
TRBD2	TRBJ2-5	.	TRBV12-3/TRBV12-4	TGTGCCAGCAGCACGTACCGACTAGCTAAAGAGACCCAGTACTTC	CASSTYRLAKETQYF
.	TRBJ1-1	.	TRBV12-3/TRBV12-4	TGTGCCAGCAGTTTCGGCCTCGTGAACACTGAAGCTTTCTTT	CASSFGLVNTEAFF
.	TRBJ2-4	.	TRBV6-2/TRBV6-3	TGTGCCAGCAGTTGGGACAAGAGCGCCAAAAACATTCAGTACTTC	CASSWDKSAKNIQYF
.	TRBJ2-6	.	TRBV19	TGTGCCAGTAGGGACAAGGGCACTGGGGCCAACGTCCTGACTTTC	CASRDKGTGANVLTF
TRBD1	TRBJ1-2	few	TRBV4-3	TGCGCCAGCAGAAATGACAGGGGGCTAGACTATGGCTACACCTTC	CASRNDRGLDYGYTF
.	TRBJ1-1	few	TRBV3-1	TGTGCCAGCAGACAGAAACTGAACACTGAAGCTTTCTTT	CASRQKLNTEAFF
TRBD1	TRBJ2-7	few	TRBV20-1	TGCAGTGTTGACTCCGGACAGGGAGATTCCTACGAGCAGTACTTC	CSVDSGQGDSYEQYF
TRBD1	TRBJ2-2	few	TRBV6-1	TGTGCCAGCACCTCACTGGACAGGGATAATGGGGAGCTGTTTTTT	CASTSLDRDNGELFF
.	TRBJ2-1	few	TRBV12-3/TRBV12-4	TGTGCCAGCAGTTTGAACACAGGGGGGGCCGGGGGGCAGTTCTTC	CASSLNTGGAGGQFF
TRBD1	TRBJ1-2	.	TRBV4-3	TGCGCCAGCAGCCGCGATTCCGGGACAGCCTATGGCTACACCTTC	CASSRDSGTAYGYTF
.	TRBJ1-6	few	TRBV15	TGTGCCACCAGCAGAGGGGACTCCTATAATTCACCCCTCCACTTT	CATSRGDSYNSPLHF
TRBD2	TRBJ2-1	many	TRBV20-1	TGCAGTGCTAGAGATTCTAGCGGGAGGGTTAATGAGCAGTTCTTC	CSARDSSGRVNEQFF
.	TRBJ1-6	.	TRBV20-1	TGCAGTGCTAGCTCTTCCGGCTCCTATAATTCACCCCTCCACTTT	CSASSSGSYNSPLHF
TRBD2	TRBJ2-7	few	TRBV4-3	TGCGCCAGCAGCCTACAACTAGCGGGGTGGAGCGAGCAGTACTTC	CASSLQLAGWSEQYF
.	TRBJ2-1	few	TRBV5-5	TGTGCCAGCAGCTTGTTCCGGAATACTCACAATGAGCAGTTCTTC	CASSLFRNTHNEQFF
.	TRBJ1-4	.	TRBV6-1	TGTGCCAGCACCAAATCAAGGGACGAAGAAAAACTGTTTTTT	CASTKSRDEEKLFF